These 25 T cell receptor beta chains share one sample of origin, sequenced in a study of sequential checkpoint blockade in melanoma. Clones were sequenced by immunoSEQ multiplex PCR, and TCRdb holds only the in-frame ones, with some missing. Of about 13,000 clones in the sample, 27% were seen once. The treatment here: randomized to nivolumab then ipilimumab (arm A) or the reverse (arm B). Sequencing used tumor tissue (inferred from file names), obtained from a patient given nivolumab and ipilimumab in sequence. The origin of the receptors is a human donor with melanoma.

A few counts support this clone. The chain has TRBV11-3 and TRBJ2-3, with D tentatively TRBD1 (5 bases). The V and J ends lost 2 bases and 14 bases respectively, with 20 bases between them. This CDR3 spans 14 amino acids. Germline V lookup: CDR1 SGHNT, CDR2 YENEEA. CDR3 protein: CASSLIGRGKGRYF. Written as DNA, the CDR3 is TGTGCCAGCAGCTTAATAGGCCGTGGGAAGGGGCGGTATTTT.

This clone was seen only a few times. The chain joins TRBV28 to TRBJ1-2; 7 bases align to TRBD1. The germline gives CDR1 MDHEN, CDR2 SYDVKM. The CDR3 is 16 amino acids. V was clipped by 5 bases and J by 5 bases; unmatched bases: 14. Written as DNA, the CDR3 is TGTGCCAGCAGTCCCCCTCCAACCGGGACAGATTATGGCTACACCTTC. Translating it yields CASSPPPTGTDYGYTF.

CDR3 protein: CASSPGDYGYTF. The CDR3 DNA is TGTGCCAGCAGTCCCGGGGACTATGGCTACACCTTC. This rearrangement joins TRBV28 to TRBJ1-2; D call uncertain. Germline V gene sequence: CDR1 MDHEN, CDR2 SYDVKM. The V end lost 5 bases, the J end lost 3 bases, and 7 bases lay between the germline ends. The CDR3 runs 12 residues.

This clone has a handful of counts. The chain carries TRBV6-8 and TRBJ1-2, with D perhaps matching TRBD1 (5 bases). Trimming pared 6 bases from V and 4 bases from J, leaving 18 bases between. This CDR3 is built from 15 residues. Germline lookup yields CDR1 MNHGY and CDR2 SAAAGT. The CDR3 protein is CASSNGRGGIYGYTF. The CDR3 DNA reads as TGTGCCAGCAGCAATGGACGGGGCGGGATCTATGGCTACACCTTC.

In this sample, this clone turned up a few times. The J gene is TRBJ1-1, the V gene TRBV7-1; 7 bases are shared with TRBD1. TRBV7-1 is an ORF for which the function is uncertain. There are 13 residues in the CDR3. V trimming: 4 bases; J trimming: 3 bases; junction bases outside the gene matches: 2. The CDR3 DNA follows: TGTGCCAGCAGCTTTCAGGGGGACACTGAAGCTTTCTTT. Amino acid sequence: CASSFQGDTEAFF.

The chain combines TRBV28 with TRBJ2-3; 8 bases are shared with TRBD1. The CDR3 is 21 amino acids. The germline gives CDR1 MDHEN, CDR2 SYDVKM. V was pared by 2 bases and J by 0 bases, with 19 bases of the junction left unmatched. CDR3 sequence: CASSLPDRGPRFYTSTDTQYF. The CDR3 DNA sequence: TGTGCCAGCAGTTTACCCGACAGGGGCCCTAGATTTTATACTAGCACAGATACGCAGTATTTT.

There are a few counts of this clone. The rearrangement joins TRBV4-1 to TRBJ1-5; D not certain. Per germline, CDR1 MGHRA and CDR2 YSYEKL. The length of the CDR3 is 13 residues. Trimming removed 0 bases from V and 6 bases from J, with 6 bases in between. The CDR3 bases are TGCGCCAGCAGCCAAGATTTGGTTCAGCCCCAGCATTTT. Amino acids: CASSQDLVQPQHF.

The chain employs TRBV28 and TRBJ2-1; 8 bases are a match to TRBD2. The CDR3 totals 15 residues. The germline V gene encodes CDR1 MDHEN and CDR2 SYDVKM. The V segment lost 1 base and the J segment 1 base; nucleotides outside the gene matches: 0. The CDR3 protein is CASSLSGGSYNEQFF. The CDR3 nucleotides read TGTGCCAGCAGTTTATCGGGAGGGTCCTACAATGAGCAGTTCTTC.

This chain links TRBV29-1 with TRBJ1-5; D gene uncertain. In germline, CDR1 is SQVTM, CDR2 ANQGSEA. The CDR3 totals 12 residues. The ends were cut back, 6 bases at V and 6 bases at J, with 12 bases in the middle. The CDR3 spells CSVAESGQPQHF. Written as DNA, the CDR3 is TGCAGCGTCGCTGAATCGGGTCAGCCCCAGCATTTT.

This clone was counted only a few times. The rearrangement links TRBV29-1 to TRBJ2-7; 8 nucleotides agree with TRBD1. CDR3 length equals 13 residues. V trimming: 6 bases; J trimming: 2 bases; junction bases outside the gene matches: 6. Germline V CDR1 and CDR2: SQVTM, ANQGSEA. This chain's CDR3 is CSVLTGVAYEQYF. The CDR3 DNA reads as TGCAGCGTCCTGACAGGGGTTGCCTACGAGCAGTACTTC.

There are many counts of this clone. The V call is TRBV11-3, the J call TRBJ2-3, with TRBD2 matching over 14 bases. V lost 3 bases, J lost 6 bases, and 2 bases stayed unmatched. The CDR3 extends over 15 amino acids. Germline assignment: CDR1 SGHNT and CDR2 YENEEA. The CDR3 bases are TGTGCCAGCAGCTTTGGGACTAGCGGGAGCGATACGCAGTATTTT. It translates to CASSFGTSGSDTQYF. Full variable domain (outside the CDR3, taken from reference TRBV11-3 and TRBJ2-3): EAGVVQSPRYKIIEKKQPVAFWCNPISGHNTLYWYLQNLGQGPELLIRYENEEAVDDSQLPKDRFSAERLKGVDSTLKIQPAELGDSAVYLCASSFGTSGSDTQYFGPGTRLTVL.

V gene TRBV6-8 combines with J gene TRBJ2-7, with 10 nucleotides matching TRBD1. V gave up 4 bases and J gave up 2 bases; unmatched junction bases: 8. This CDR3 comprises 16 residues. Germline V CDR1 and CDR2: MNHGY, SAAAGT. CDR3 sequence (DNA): TGTGCCAGCAGTTTTACGCCGGACAGGGGGGCCTACGAGCAGTACTTC. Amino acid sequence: CASSFTPDRGAYEQYF.

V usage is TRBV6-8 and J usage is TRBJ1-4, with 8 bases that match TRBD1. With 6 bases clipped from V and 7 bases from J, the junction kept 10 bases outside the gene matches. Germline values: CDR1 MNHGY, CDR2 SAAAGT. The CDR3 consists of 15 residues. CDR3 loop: CASSPHDRGSEKLFF. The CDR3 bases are TGTGCCAGCAGCCCGCATGACAGGGGAAGTGAAAAACTGTTTTTT.

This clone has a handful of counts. CDR3 in DNA: TGTGCCAGCAGCGTCGGGACTTGGATCACAGATACGCAGTATTTT. Amino acid sequence: CASSVGTWITDTQYF. J is TRBJ2-3 and V is TRBV9, with a tentative D call TRBD2 (6 bases). CDR3 length equals 15 residues. Germline values: CDR1 SGDLS, CDR2 YYNGEE. Trimming took off 2 bases at V and 2 bases at J, with 12 bases between the two ends.

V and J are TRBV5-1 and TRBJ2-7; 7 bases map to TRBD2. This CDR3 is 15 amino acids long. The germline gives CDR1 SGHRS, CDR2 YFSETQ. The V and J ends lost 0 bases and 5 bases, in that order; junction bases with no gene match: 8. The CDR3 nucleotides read TGCGCCAGCAGCTTGGCCCCGGGAGGACGCAACGAGCAGTACTTC. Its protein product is CASSLAPGGRNEQYF. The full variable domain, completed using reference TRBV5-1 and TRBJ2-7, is KAGVTQTPRYLIKTRGQQVTLSCSPISGHRSVSWYQQTPGQGLQFLFEYFSETQRNKGNFPGRFSGRQFSNSRSEMNVSTLELGDSALYLCASSLAPGGRNEQYFGPGTRLTVT.

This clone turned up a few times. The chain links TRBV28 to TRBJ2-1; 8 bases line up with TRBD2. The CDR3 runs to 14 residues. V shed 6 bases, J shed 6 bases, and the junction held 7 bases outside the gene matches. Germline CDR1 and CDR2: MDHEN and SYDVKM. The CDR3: CASSQAGGINEQFF. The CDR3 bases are TGTGCCAGCAGCCAGGCGGGAGGTATCAATGAGCAGTTCTTC.

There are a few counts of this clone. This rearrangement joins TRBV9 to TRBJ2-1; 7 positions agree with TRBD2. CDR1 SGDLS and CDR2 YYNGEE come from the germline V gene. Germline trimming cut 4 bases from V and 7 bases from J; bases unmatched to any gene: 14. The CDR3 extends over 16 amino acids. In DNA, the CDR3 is TGTGCCAGCAGCCCCAAGGGTGGACAAGCGGGGAATGAGCAGTTCTTC. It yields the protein CASSPKGGQAGNEQFF.

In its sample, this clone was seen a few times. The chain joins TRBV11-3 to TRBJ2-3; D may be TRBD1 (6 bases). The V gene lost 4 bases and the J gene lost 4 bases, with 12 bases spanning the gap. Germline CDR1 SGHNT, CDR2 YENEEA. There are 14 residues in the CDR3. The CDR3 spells CASSYGTTSDTQYF. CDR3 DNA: TGTGCCAGCAGCTACGGGACAACGTCAGATACGCAGTATTTT.

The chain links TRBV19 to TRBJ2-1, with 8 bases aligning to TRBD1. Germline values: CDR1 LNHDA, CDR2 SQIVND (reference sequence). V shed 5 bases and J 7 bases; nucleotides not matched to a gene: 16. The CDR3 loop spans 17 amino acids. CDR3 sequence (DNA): TGTGCCAGTAGTCTCTCCTTGAGGGACAGGCCTAGGAATGAGCAGTTCTTC. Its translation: CASSLSLRDRPRNEQFF.

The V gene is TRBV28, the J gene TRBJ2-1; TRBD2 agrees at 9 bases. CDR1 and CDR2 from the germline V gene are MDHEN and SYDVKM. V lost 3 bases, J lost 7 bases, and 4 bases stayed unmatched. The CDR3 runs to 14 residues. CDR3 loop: CASSFASGTNEQFF. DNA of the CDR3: TGTGCCAGCAGTTTTGCTAGCGGGACGAATGAGCAGTTCTTC.

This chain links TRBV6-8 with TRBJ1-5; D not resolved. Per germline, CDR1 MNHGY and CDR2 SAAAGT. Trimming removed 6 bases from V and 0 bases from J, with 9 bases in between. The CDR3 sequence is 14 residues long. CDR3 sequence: CASRALDSNQPQHF. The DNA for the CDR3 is TGTGCCAGCAGAGCACTGGATAGCAATCAGCCCCAGCATTTT.

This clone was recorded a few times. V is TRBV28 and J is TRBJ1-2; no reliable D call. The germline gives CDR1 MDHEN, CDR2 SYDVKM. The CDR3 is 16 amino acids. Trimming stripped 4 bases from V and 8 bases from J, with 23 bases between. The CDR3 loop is CASSSLPGRDQAGYTF. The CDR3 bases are TGTGCCAGCAGTTCCCTTCCCGGTCGGGATCAAGCCGGCTACACCTTC.

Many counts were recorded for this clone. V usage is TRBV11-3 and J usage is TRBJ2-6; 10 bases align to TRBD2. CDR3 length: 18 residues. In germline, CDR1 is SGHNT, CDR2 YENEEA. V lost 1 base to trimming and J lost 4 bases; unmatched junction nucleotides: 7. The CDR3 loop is CASSLGPSGSSGANVLTF. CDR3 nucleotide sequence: TGTGCCAGCAGCTTAGGGCCTAGCGGGAGCAGCGGGGCCAACGTCCTGACTTTC.

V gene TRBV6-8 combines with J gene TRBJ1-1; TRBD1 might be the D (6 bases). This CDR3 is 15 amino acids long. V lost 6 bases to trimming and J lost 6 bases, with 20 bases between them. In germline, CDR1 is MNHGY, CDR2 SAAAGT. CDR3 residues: CASRRAGTSLAEAFF. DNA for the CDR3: TGTGCCAGCAGAAGAGCCGGGACAAGTCTTGCTGAAGCTTTCTTT.

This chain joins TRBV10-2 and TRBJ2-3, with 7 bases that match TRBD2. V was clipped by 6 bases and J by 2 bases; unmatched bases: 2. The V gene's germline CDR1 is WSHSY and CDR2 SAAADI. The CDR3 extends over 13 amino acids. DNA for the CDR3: TGCGCCAGCAGAGCGGGAACCACAGATACGCAGTATTTT. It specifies CASRAGTTDTQYF.